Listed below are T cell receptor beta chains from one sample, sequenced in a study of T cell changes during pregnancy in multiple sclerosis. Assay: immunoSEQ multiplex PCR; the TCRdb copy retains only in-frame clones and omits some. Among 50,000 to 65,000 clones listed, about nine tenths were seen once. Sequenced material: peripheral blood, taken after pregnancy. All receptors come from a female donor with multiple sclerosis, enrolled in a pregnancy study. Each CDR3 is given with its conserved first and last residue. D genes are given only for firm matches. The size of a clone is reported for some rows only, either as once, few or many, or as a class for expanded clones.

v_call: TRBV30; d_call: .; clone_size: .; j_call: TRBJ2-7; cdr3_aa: CAWSGGPSEQYF; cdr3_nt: TGTGCCTGGAGTGGAGGGCCCTCCGAGCAGTACTTC
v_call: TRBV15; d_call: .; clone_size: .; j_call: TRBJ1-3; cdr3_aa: CATSRGSGFETSGNTIYF; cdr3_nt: TGTGCCACCAGCAGAGGTAGCGGGTTTGAAACCTCTGGAAACACCATATATTTT
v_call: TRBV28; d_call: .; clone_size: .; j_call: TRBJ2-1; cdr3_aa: CASSLWADNEQFF; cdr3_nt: TGTGCCAGCAGTTTATGGGCAGACAATGAGCAGTTCTTC
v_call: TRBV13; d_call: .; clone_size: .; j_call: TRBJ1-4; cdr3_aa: CASSIKGSTNEKLFF; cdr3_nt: TGTGCCAGCAGCATAAAGGGGTCAACTAATGAAAAACTGTTTTTT
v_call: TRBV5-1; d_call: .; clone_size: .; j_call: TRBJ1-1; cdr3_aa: CASSFLTDTEAFF; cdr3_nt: TGCGCCAGCAGCTTCCTGACAGACACTGAAGCTTTCTTT
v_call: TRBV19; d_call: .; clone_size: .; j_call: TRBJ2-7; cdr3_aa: CASPGQTYEQYF; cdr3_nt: TGTGCCAGTCCGGGACAAACCTACGAGCAGTACTTC
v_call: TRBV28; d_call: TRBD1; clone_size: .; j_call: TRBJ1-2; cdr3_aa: CASSLEQGGMNGYTF; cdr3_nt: TGTGCCAGCAGTTTAGAACAGGGGGGGATGAATGGCTACACCTTC
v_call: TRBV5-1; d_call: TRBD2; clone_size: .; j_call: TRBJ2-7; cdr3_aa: CASSRTSGEQYF; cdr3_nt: TGCGCCAGCAGCCGGACTAGCGGCGAGCAGTACTTC
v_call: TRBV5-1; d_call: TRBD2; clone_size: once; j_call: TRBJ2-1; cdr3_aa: CASSLERGGYNEQFF; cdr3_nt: TGCGCCAGCAGCTTGGAGCGGGGGGGCTACAATGAGCAGTTCTTC
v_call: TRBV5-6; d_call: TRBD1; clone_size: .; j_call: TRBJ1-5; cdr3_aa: CASSFRGPGGGNQPQHF; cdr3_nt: TGTGCCAGCAGCTTTCGGGGGCCAGGGGGTGGCAATCAGCCCCAGCATTTT
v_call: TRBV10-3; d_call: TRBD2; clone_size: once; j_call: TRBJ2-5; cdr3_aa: CAINSGLAGETQYF; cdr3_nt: TGTGCCATCAACTCGGGACTAGCAGGGGAGACCCAGTACTTC
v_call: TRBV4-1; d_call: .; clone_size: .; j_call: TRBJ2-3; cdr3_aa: CASSRQVTDTQYF; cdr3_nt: TGCGCCAGCAGCCGTCAGGTGACAGATACGCAGTATTTT
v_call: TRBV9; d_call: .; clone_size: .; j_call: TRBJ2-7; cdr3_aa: CASSLWDSLDEQYF; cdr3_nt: TGTGCCAGCAGCTTATGGGACTCCTTAGACGAGCAGTACTTC
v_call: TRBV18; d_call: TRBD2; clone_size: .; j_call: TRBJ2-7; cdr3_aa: CASRRTSGGSYEQYF; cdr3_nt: TGTGCCAGCAGGAGGACTAGCGGGGGCTCCTACGAGCAGTACTTC
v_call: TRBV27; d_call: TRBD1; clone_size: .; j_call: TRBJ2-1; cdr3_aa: CASSLGTVNEQFF; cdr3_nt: TGTGCCAGCAGCCTAGGGACAGTCAATGAGCAGTTCTTC
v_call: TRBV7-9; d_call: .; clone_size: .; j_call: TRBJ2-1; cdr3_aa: CASSRQVYNEQFF; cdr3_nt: TGTGCCAGCAGCAGACAGGTCTACAATGAGCAGTTCTTC
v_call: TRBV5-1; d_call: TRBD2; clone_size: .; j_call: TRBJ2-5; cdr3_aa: CASSWASGGAETQYF; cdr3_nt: TGCGCCAGCAGCTGGGCTAGCGGGGGGGCTGAGACCCAGTACTTC
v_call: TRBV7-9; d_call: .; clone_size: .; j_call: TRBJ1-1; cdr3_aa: CASSPPSGAEAFF; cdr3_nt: TGTGCCAGCAGCCCGCCCAGCGGCGCTGAAGCTTTCTTT
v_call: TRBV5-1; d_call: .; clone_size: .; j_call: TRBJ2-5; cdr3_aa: CASPPLGSGLQETQYF; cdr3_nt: TGCGCCAGCCCCCCTTTGGGTAGCGGACTGCAAGAGACCCAGTACTTC
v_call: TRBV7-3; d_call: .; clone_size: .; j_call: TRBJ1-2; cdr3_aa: CASSFPGAYGYTF; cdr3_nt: TGTGCCAGCAGCTTCCCAGGGGCCTATGGCTACACCTTC
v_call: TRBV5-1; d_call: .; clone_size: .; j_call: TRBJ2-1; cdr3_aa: CASSIDKSYNEQFF; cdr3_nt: TGCGCCAGCAGCATTGACAAGTCTTACAATGAGCAGTTCTTC
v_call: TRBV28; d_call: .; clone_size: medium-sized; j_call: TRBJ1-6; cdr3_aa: CASSLAGRGLNSPLHF; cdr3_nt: TGTGCCAGCAGTTTGGCCGGGAGGGGCCTCAATTCACCCCTCCACTTT